This is a list of T cell receptor beta chains from one sample in a study of blood T cells in healthy people across ages. TCRdb reanalysed the 5' RACE reads using MiXCR and keeps one entry per CDR3 protein. The repertoire has more than 750,000 distinct CDR3 sequences, about 29% of them found once; the top ten carry roughly 10%. These data were also reused for a study on T cells of mothers and their children.

Specimen: blood. Receptors originate from a woman between 40 and 55 years old in good health. Each CDR3 is given with its conserved first and last residue. D genes are given only for firm matches. Size values are once, few and many counts, or a class for expanded clones, and some rows have none.

D gene: TRBD2; clone size: NA; J gene: TRBJ2-5; V gene: TRBV5-1; CDR3 protein: CASSQGLAGGRGTQYF; CDR3 DNA: TGCGCCAGCAGCCAGGGACTAGCGGGGGGCCGAGGGACCCAGTACTTC
D gene: TRBD1; clone size: few; J gene: TRBJ1-2; V gene: TRBV12-5; CDR3 protein: CASADAQGRFYGYTF; CDR3 DNA: TGTGCTAGTGCAGACGCACAGGGGCGTTTCTATGGCTACACCTTC
D gene: TRBD1; clone size: NA; J gene: TRBJ2-1; V gene: TRBV28; CDR3 protein: CASKNWDRVNEQFF; CDR3 DNA: TGTGCCAGCAAGAACTGGGACAGGGTCAATGAGCAGTTCTTC
D gene: NA; clone size: NA; J gene: TRBJ2-1; V gene: TRBV5-1; CDR3 protein: CASSSKSYNGQFF; CDR3 DNA: TGCGCCAGCAGCTCAAAGTCCTACAATGGGCAGTTCTTC
D gene: TRBD2; clone size: NA; J gene: TRBJ2-7; V gene: TRBV12-3/TRBV12-4; CDR3 protein: CASSWVWRGSYEQYF; CDR3 DNA: TGTGCCAGCAGCTGGGTTTGGCGGGGGAGCTACGAGCAGTACTTC
D gene: NA; clone size: NA; J gene: TRBJ1-5; V gene: TRBV6-2/TRBV6-3; CDR3 protein: CVSSYSRDQPQHF; CDR3 DNA: TGTGTCAGCAGTTACTCTAGGGATCAGCCCCAGCATTTT
D gene: NA; clone size: many; J gene: TRBJ2-7; V gene: TRBV20-1; CDR3 protein: CSASPTGREREQYF; CDR3 DNA: TGCAGTGCTAGCCCGACAGGGAGGGAGCGCGAGCAGTACTTC
D gene: NA; clone size: NA; J gene: TRBJ2-6; V gene: TRBV30; CDR3 protein: CAWSGSFKFTGANVLTF; CDR3 DNA: TGTGCCTGGAGTGGGTCGTTCAAGTTCACTGGGGCCAACGTCCTGACTTTC
D gene: TRBD2; clone size: many; J gene: TRBJ2-5; V gene: TRBV28; CDR3 protein: CASSFRKRGGLETQYF; CDR3 DNA: TGTGCCAGCAGTTTCCGGAAGCGGGGGGGCCTTGAGACCCAGTACTTC
D gene: NA; clone size: NA; J gene: TRBJ1-4; V gene: TRBV28; CDR3 protein: CASSWVSGEKLFF; CDR3 DNA: TGTGCCAGCAGTTGGGTGTCTGGGGAAAAACTGTTTTTT
D gene: TRBD2; clone size: many; J gene: TRBJ2-7; V gene: TRBV28; CDR3 protein: CASSFRGVYEQYF; CDR3 DNA: TGTGCCAGCAGCTTCCGGGGGGTCTACGAGCAGTACTTC
D gene: NA; clone size: many; J gene: TRBJ2-7; V gene: TRBV5-1; CDR3 protein: CASLRDGTYEQYF; CDR3 DNA: TGCGCCAGCCTCCGGGACGGTACCTACGAGCAGTACTTC
D gene: TRBD2; clone size: many; J gene: TRBJ2-7; V gene: TRBV29-1; CDR3 protein: CSVLRLAGSEQYF; CDR3 DNA: TGCAGCGTCCTAAGACTAGCGGGGAGCGAGCAGTACTTC
D gene: NA; clone size: few; J gene: TRBJ2-1; V gene: TRBV18; CDR3 protein: CASSPPGRGIHNEQFF; CDR3 DNA: TGTGCCAGCTCACCACCGGGAAGGGGGATACACAATGAGCAGTTCTTC
D gene: NA; clone size: NA; J gene: TRBJ2-7; V gene: TRBV5-1; CDR3 protein: CAGSFEGGSEQYF; CDR3 DNA: TGCGCCGGCAGCTTCGAAGGGGGGAGCGAGCAGTACTTC
D gene: NA; clone size: NA; J gene: TRBJ2-1; V gene: TRBV28; CDR3 protein: CASSKNVLVSPGFF; CDR3 DNA: TGTGCCAGCAGTAAAAACGTACTAGTGAGTCCCGGGTTCTTC
D gene: NA; clone size: few; J gene: TRBJ1-1; V gene: TRBV3-1; CDR3 protein: CASSQDGGAEAFF; CDR3 DNA: TGTGCCAGCAGCCAAGACGGGGGCGCTGAAGCTTTCTTT
D gene: NA; clone size: many; J gene: TRBJ2-7; V gene: TRBV15; CDR3 protein: CATSRDIFGSSSYEQYF; CDR3 DNA: TGTGCCACCAGCAGAGATATCTTCGGGTCTAGCTCCTACGAGCAGTACTTC
D gene: NA; clone size: NA; J gene: TRBJ1-6; V gene: TRBV9; CDR3 protein: CASGQIEGNSPLHF; CDR3 DNA: TGTGCCAGCGGGCAGATAGAGGGGAATTCACCCCTCCACTTT
D gene: NA; clone size: NA; J gene: TRBJ2-1; V gene: TRBV20-1; CDR3 protein: CSVGARPLSYNEQFF; CDR3 DNA: TGCAGTGTTGGAGCGCGTCCACTCTCCTACAATGAGCAGTTCTTC
D gene: TRBD2; clone size: few; J gene: TRBJ2-7; V gene: TRBV25-1; CDR3 protein: CASSFRTSGGPYF; CDR3 DNA: TGTGCCAGCAGTTTTCGGACTAGCGGGGGCCCGTACTTC
D gene: NA; clone size: many; J gene: TRBJ1-2; V gene: TRBV5-4; CDR3 protein: CASSSIGEEDYGYTF; CDR3 DNA: TGTGCCAGCAGCAGTATAGGGGAGGAGGACTATGGCTACACCTTC
D gene: NA; clone size: few; J gene: TRBJ2-5; V gene: TRBV27; CDR3 protein: CASSYQAQTIQETQYF; CDR3 DNA: TGTGCCAGCAGTTATCAGGCACAGACCATCCAAGAGACCCAGTACTTC
D gene: NA; clone size: many; J gene: TRBJ1-2; V gene: TRBV28; CDR3 protein: CASSLRGGNYGYTF; CDR3 DNA: TGTGCCAGCAGTTTAAGGGGTGGTAACTATGGCTACACCTTC
D gene: TRBD2; clone size: NA; J gene: TRBJ2-3; V gene: TRBV5-1; CDR3 protein: CASSPGGGSDTQYF; CDR3 DNA: TGCGCCAGCAGCCCGGGGGGGGGTTCGGATACGCAGTATTTT
D gene: TRBD2; clone size: many; J gene: TRBJ2-7; V gene: TRBV5-1; CDR3 protein: CASTGTTDYEQYF; CDR3 DNA: TGCGCCAGCACCGGGACTACAGACTACGAGCAGTACTTC
D gene: NA; clone size: NA; J gene: TRBJ1-2; V gene: TRBV2; CDR3 protein: CASSGMEKGWALGYTF; CDR3 DNA: TGTGCCAGCAGTGGGATGGAGAAGGGATGGGCTCTTGGCTACACCTTC
D gene: NA; clone size: many; J gene: TRBJ2-6; V gene: TRBV14; CDR3 protein: CASSALAGANVLTF; CDR3 DNA: TGTGCCAGCAGCGCCCTCGCTGGGGCCAACGTCCTGACTTTC
D gene: TRBD1; clone size: once; J gene: TRBJ2-7; V gene: TRBV4-2; CDR3 protein: CASSRGTGVYEQYF; CDR3 DNA: TGTGCCAGCAGCCGCGGGACAGGGGTCTACGAGCAGTACTTC
D gene: TRBD1; clone size: few; J gene: TRBJ1-2; V gene: TRBV25-1; CDR3 protein: CASRDTGDPSGYGYTF; CDR3 DNA: TGTGCCAGCAGGGACACAGGGGACCCCTCTGGCTATGGCTACACCTTC
D gene: TRBD2; clone size: few; J gene: TRBJ2-3; V gene: TRBV13; CDR3 protein: CASSSPRGLTDTQYF; CDR3 DNA: TGTGCCAGCAGCTCTCCACGGGGACTAACAGATACGCAGTATTTT
D gene: NA; clone size: many; J gene: TRBJ2-7; V gene: TRBV7-9; CDR3 protein: CASSLGSGIHEQYF; CDR3 DNA: TGTGCCAGCAGCTTAGGGTCAGGGATCCACGAGCAGTACTTC
D gene: NA; clone size: NA; J gene: TRBJ1-2; V gene: TRBV12-5; CDR3 protein: CASGTDRSIYGYTF; CDR3 DNA: TGTGCTAGTGGTACAGACAGGTCGATCTATGGCTACACCTTC
D gene: NA; clone size: NA; J gene: TRBJ1-1; V gene: TRBV4-2; CDR3 protein: CASSQHTGGGTTEAFF; CDR3 DNA: TGTGCCAGCAGCCAGCATACAGGTGGCGGAACCACTGAAGCTTTCTTT
D gene: TRBD2; clone size: few; J gene: TRBJ2-1; V gene: TRBV11-3; CDR3 protein: CASSAGLAGFRHEQFF; CDR3 DNA: TGTGCCAGCAGCGCCGGACTAGCGGGGTTTCGCCATGAGCAGTTCTTC
D gene: NA; clone size: few; J gene: TRBJ2-3; V gene: TRBV6-2/TRBV6-3; CDR3 protein: CASSTTGQATQYF; CDR3 DNA: TGTGCCAGCAGTACAACAGGGCAGGCTACGCAGTATTTT
D gene: NA; clone size: many; J gene: TRBJ2-7; V gene: TRBV7-2; CDR3 protein: CASSFGTHRGIYEQYF; CDR3 DNA: TGTGCCAGCAGCTTCGGGACCCACCGGGGGATCTACGAGCAGTACTTC
D gene: TRBD2; clone size: many; J gene: TRBJ2-1; V gene: TRBV24-1; CDR3 protein: CATSDTGTSGVRDPYNEQFF; CDR3 DNA: TGTGCCACCAGTGATACGGGGACTAGCGGGGTACGGGATCCGTACAATGAGCAGTTCTTC
D gene: NA; clone size: few; J gene: TRBJ2-1; V gene: TRBV29-1; CDR3 protein: CSVEDRGRGNYNEQFF; CDR3 DNA: TGCAGCGTTGAAGATCGGGGGCGGGGGAACTACAATGAGCAGTTCTTC
D gene: TRBD1; clone size: many; J gene: TRBJ1-2; V gene: TRBV7-2; CDR3 protein: CASSLAGQGWPGGYTF; CDR3 DNA: TGTGCCAGCAGCTTAGCGGGACAGGGGTGGCCTGGTGGCTACACCTTC
D gene: NA; clone size: NA; J gene: TRBJ2-5; V gene: TRBV20-1; CDR3 protein: CSARVPGLQETQYF; CDR3 DNA: TGCAGTGCTAGGGTTCCAGGGCTCCAAGAGACCCAGTACTTC
D gene: TRBD1; clone size: many; J gene: TRBJ1-6; V gene: TRBV10-3; CDR3 protein: CAISDVGQGNSPLHF; CDR3 DNA: TGTGCCATCAGTGATGTGGGACAGGGAAATTCACCCCTCCACTTT
D gene: NA; clone size: NA; J gene: TRBJ1-6; V gene: TRBV10-3; CDR3 protein: CAISESTTADSPPHF; CDR3 DNA: TGTGCCATCAGTGAGTCTACGACAGCCGATTCACCCCCCCACTTT
D gene: NA; clone size: NA; J gene: TRBJ2-5; V gene: TRBV5-1; CDR3 protein: CASSLAGETLGDEQYF; CDR3 DNA: TGCGCCAGCAGCTTGGCAGGGGAAACTCTAGGGGATGAGCAGTACTTC
D gene: NA; clone size: NA; J gene: TRBJ2-3; V gene: TRBV7-2; CDR3 protein: CASSVNTQYF; CDR3 DNA: TGTGCCAGCAGCGTTAATACGCAGTATTTT
D gene: TRBD1; clone size: NA; J gene: TRBJ1-2; V gene: TRBV18; CDR3 protein: CASSRGQGRPYTF; CDR3 DNA: TGTGCCAGCTCACGAGGACAGGGACGGCCATACACCTTC
D gene: NA; clone size: NA; J gene: TRBJ1-1; V gene: TRBV20-1; CDR3 protein: CSASPPRGNTEAFF; CDR3 DNA: TGCAGTGCTAGTCCTCCTAGGGGGAACACTGAAGCTTTCTTT
D gene: NA; clone size: NA; J gene: TRBJ2-7; V gene: TRBV20-1; CDR3 protein: CSANLPRDSYEQYF; CDR3 DNA: TGCAGTGCCAACCTGCCCCGGGACTCCTACGAGCAGTACTTC